This T cell receptor (beta chain) appears in the sequencing data of a study of identical twins. Study-level findings and limits: While abundant cord blood beta clonotypes carried fewer insertions, memory repertoires showed no such pattern. Sharing of beta out-of-frame sequences by twins showed a weaker excess. Conclusions were based on cross-sectional statistical analysis, without following the same donors.

Germline V gives CDR1 MNHEY, CDR2 SMNVEV (reference sequence). V lost 0 bases and J 8 bases, leaving 11 bases between the germline ends. The CDR3 contains 14 residues. Through template switching, a universal primer site was introduced, and the cDNA contained unique molecular identifiers. MiXCR, run by TCRdb on the 5' RACE reads, gives a single entry per CDR3 protein. Among under 300,000 distinct CDR3 sequences listed, about 8% were seen once. This clonotype appeared a few times. No antigen is known for it. This sample also belongs to another study, concerning yellow fever vaccine responses in identical twins.

The chain employs TRBV27 and TRBJ2-1; D gene unclear. The source of this sequence is a woman aged 18-29 years in good health. The sample was CD8+ T cells sorted from blood. As DNA, the CDR3 is TGTGCCAGCAGTTTATCGTCAGGCGGTGATGAGCAGTTCTTC. This codes for CASSLSSGGDEQFF.